This TCR beta chain was identified in a study of blood T cell repertoires in COVID-19. Study-wide context: Sites in the United States, Italy and Spain provided acute and convalescent COVID-19 samples.

Using immunoSEQ multiplex PCR, the repertoire was profiled, and TCRdb retains in-frame clones only, with some absent. The repertoire holds about 43,000 clones, with around 87% as singletons. This TCR was recovered from a woman at least 80 years old with active COVID-19. The material sequenced was peripheral blood.

As DNA, the CDR3 is TGTGCCAGCGGGGGGGCTGGCCACGAGCAGTACTTC. It translates to CASGGAGHEQYF. The genes are TRBV7-2 and TRBJ2-7, with TRBD2 as a possible D gene (7 bases). The CDR3 extends over 12 amino acids. CDR1 and CDR2 (germline): SGHTA, FQGNSA. Trimming took off 8 bases at V and 5 bases at J, with 13 bases between the two ends.